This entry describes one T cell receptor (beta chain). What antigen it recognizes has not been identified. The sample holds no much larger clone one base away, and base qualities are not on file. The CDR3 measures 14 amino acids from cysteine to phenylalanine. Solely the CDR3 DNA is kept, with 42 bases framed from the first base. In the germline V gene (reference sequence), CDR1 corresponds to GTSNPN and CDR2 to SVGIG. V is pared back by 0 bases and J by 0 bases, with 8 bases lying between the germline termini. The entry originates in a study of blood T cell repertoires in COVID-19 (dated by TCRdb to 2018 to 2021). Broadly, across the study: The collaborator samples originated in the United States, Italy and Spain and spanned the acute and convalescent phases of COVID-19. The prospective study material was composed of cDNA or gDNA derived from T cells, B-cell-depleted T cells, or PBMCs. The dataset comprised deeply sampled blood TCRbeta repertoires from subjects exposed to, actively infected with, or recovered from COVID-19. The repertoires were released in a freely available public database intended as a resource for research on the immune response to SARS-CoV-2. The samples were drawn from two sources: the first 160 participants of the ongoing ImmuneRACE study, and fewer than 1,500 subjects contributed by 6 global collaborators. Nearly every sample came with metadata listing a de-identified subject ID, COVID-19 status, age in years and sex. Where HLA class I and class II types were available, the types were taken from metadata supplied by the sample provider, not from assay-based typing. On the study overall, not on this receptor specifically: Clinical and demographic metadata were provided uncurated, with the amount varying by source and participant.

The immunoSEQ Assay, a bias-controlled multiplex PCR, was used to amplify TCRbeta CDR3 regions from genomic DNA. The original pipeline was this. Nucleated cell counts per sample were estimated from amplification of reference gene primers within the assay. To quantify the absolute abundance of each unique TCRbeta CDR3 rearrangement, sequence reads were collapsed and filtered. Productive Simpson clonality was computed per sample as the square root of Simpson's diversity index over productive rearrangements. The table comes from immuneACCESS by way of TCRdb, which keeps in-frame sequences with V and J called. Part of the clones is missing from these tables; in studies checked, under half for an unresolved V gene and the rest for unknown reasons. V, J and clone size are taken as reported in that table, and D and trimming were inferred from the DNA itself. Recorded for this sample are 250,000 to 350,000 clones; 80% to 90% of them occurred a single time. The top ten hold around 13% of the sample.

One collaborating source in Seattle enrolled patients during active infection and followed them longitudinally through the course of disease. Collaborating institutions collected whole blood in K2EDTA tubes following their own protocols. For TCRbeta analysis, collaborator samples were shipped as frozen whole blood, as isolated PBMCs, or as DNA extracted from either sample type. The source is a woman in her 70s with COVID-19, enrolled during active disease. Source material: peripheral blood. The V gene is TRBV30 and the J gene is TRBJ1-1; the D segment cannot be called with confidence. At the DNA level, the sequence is TGTGCCTGGAGTGTTTTCGGGATGAACACTGAAGCTTTCTTT. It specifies CAWSVFGMNTEAFF.